This TCR beta chain was identified during a study of CD8+ T cells in alopecia areata. Study in general: Oral tofacitinib (5 to 10 mg twice daily) was administered to treated patients. General study points: Throughout tofacitinib, many expanded lesional clones continued to persist in scalp and blood.

Points on this clone: Its specificity is not known.

cDNA reverse transcribed from extracted RNA served as the sequencing template. The protocol was immunoSEQ multiplex PCR, while the TCRdb copy is restricted to in-frame clones and leaves out a portion. This table has some 130,000 clones, around half appearing once. Treatment specified: oral pan-JAK inhibitor, 5-10 mg twice daily. CDR3 length: 12 residues. Looked up from germline, CDR1 is GTSNPN and CDR2 is SVGIG (reference sequence). V gave up 5 bases and J gave up 9 bases, with 14 bases separating them. The TCR sequence derives from a human donor with alopecia areata. The gene calls are TRBV30 and TRBJ1-5; D gene ambiguous. The sequencing here drew on CD8+ T cells sorted from blood, taken at week 4, from a patient treated with tofacitinib. The CDR3 nucleotides are TGTGCCTGGTCGCTCGCCGACGGGCCCCAGCATTTT. Its protein product is CAWSLADGPQHF. The full variable domain, in which reference TRBV30 and TRBJ1-5 provide the parts outside the CDR3, is SQTIHQWPATLVQPVGSPLSLECTVEGTSNPNLYWYRQAAGRGLQLLFYSVGIGQISSEVPQNLSASRPQDRQFILSSKKLLLSDSGFYLCAWSLADGPQHFGDGTRLSIL.